This TCR beta chain was obtained from a study of blood T cell repertoires in COVID-19. Seattle cases were enrolled at active infection and followed longitudinally. Sequenced by immunoSEQ multiplex PCR; TCRdb stores in-frame clones only, minus some. The sample shows some 200,000 clones, 94% of them seen only once. Germline V CDR1 and CDR2: MNHEY, SVGEGT. CDR3 length: 15 amino acids. V trimming: 5 bases; J trimming: 4 bases; junction bases outside the gene matches: 9. This clone was recorded only once. The sequence was collected from a man aged 25-45 years with COVID-19, enrolled during active disease. Sequencing was carried out using peripheral blood. The chain recombines TRBV6-2 or TRBV6-3 with TRBJ2-3; TRBD2 agrees at 7 bases. The CDR3 coding sequence is TGTGCCAGCAGTCCCTCGTGGGGGGGGGCAGATACGCAGTATTTT. It encodes CASSPSWGGADTQYF.